This T cell receptor (beta chain) emerged from a study of beta chain features in type 1 diabetes. With V trimmed by 5 bases and J by 3 bases, 10 bases remained unmatched. Per the germline V gene, CDR1 is SGHAT and CDR2 is FQNNGV. The CDR3 is 15 residues long. This clone has only one observation. Its antigen is not identified. Reverse transcription of all isolated RNA meant that expressed TCRB transcripts were sequenced. Only in-frame clones appear in the TCRdb table, and some are missing; sequencing was by immunoSEQ multiplex PCR. The sample has about 27,000 clones, 55% to 60% seen once; the top ten hold roughly 1.5%. In all sorted populations, purity surpassed 98%. Findings and caveats of the study: Researchers caution that PCR might favor shorter templates, equally among patients and controls. Naive, central memory and Treg TCRB repertoires appeared more alike in patients than in healthy donors. Within each of all four CD4+ subsets, Type 1 diabetes patients had TCRB CDR3s that were moderately but significantly shorter.

Sequenced material: Tregs from blood. The chain carries TRBV11-2 and TRBJ2-7; 7 bases fit TRBD1. This TCR derives from a woman aged 18-30 years with type 1 diabetes. The CDR3 DNA follows: TGTGCCAGCAGCGCCCAACCGGGACAGTTCTACGAGCAGTACTTC. It codes for CASSAQPGQFYEQYF.